The 4 T cell receptor beta chains presented below share a single source sample, sequenced in a study of CD8 T cells in Susac syndrome. Reverse transcription of about 0.45 to 1 ug RNA was carried out with random hexamers. TCRdb independently ran MiXCR on the immunoSEQ multiplex PCR reads; one entry per CDR3 protein. The top ten clones hold approximately 0.2% of a sample with some 300,000 distinct CDR3 sequences, 65% to 90% of them seen once. The sequenced material came from CD8+ T cells from PBMCs. The source is a human donor with multiple sclerosis.

The chain is built from TRBV19 and TRBJ2-1; TRBD1 might be the D (6 bases). Germline V gene lookup returns CDR1 LNHDA and CDR2 SQIVND (reference sequence). V lost 5 bases to trimming and J lost 4 bases, with 21 bases between them. The CDR3 covers 17 residues. This chain's CDR3 is CASSSNRTGLFYNEQFF. In nucleotides, the CDR3 is TGTGCCAGTAGTTCTAACCGTACAGGGTTATTTTACAATGAGCAGTTCTTC.

The rearrangement uses TRBV12-3 or TRBV12-4 and TRBJ2-7; no firm D call. This CDR3 has 13 amino acids. With 11 bases removed from V and 4 bases from J, the gap between germline ends came to 18 bases. The CDR3 reads CASRTTEKYEQYF. The CDR3 DNA follows: TGTGCCTCTAGGACCACAGAGAAGTACGAGCAGTACTTC.

The chain recombines TRBV20-1 with TRBJ2-1; unclear D gene. Germline CDR1 DFQATT, CDR2 SNEGSKA (reference sequence). The CDR3 is 15 residues long. The germline V and J ends were trimmed by 0 bases and 2 bases, with 11 bases remaining between them. The CDR3 spells CSARDQAAAYNEQFF. CDR3 DNA: TGCAGTGCTAGAGATCAGGCGGCAGCCTACAATGAGCAGTTCTTC.

The V and J genes are TRBV13 and TRBJ1-1; D gene unclear. V was trimmed by 8 bases and J by 0 bases, leaving 10 bases between them. CDR3 length: 13 amino acids. The germline V gene has CDR1 PRHDT and CDR2 FYEKMQ (reference sequence). The CDR3 DNA follows: TGTGCCAGCGGACGTTTAGTGAACACTGAAGCTTTCTTT. Amino acids: CASGRLVNTEAFF.